The clone carrying this TCR beta chain was seen once. The antigen is undetermined. Repertoires were generated with immunoSEQ multiplex PCR, while TCRdb's copy carries only in-frame clones and drops some. The sample lists thousands of clones; about three quarters were seen once. Between the mid-2010s and the late 2010s, patients underwent resection in Japan or China. Histologic diagnosis was independently verified by two lung pathologists. These data belong to a study of immune evolution from preneoplasia to lung adenocarcinoma. Study findings and constraints: Later-stage lesions appeared to have more T cells, more diversity, less clonality. Normal lung had the highest top T cell clone frequencies.

V was shortened by 2 bases and J by 8 bases, with 10 bases between the two germline ends. The CDR3 totals 13 residues. CDR1 and CDR2 from the germline V gene are SGHVS and FQNEAQ. The TCR sequence derives from a donor at least 70 years old with lung adenocarcinoma. Sequencing was done on a sample of FFPE adjacent normal lung tissue. The V call is TRBV7-8, the J call TRBJ1-5; no definite D call. This chain's CDR3 is CASSLRPQEPQHF. DNA of the CDR3: TGTGCCAGCAGCTTACGGCCGCAGGAGCCCCAGCATTTT.